Shown below are 20 T cell receptor beta chains from a single sample sequenced in a study of glioma-infiltrating T cells. Using RNA template, CDR3s of TCR alpha and beta were amplified with iRepertoire arm-PCR. TCRdb called the multiplex PCR reads again in MiXCR, with one record for every CDR3 protein. The sample carries over 140,000 distinct CDR3 sequences, 30% to 40% recorded once. The sequenced sample was glioma tissue, nonneoplastic brain tissue, or PBMCs (not recorded which). The receptors shown here come from a human donor with low-grade glioma or glioblastoma, undergoing nonglioma brain surgery, or in good health (not recorded which).

This clonotype was seen a handful of times. The chain is built from TRBV6-5 and TRBJ1-1; the D is unclear. V shed 0 bases and J shed 4 bases, with 9 bases lying between them. This CDR3 spans 14 amino acids. The germline V gene encodes CDR1 MNHEY and CDR2 SVGAGI. CDR3 region: CASSYSFSPTEAFF. The CDR3 bases are TGTGCCAGCAGTTACTCATTCAGCCCCACTGAAGCTTTCTTT.

The rearrangement joins TRBV3-1 to TRBJ1-2; D is possibly TRBD1 (6 bases). Germline CDR1 LGHDT, CDR2 YNNKEL (reference sequence). The CDR3 covers 15 residues. V was trimmed by 0 bases and J by 8 bases, leaving 16 bases between them. DNA for the CDR3: TGTGCCAGCAGCCAAGAGGGGGCATGGGATCGGGGCTACACCTTC. Translating it yields CASSQEGAWDRGYTF.

The rearrangement links TRBV12-3 or TRBV12-4 to TRBJ2-1; 9 bases agree with TRBD2. After removal of 7 bases from V and 0 bases from J, the junction contained 7 bases not matched to a gene. The CDR3 loop spans 16 amino acids. The CDR3 loop reads CASKRSGGSSYNEQFF. CDR3 sequence (DNA): TGTGCCAGCAAGAGGAGCGGGGGGAGCTCCTACAATGAGCAGTTCTTC.

This clonotype appeared many times. The genes are TRBV7-2 and TRBJ2-5; D is unresolved. Trimming took off 1 base at V and 5 bases at J, with 2 bases between the two ends. There are 11 residues in the CDR3. The germline CDR1 and CDR2 sequences are SGHTA and FQGNSA. This CDR3 reads CASSLVETQYF. CDR3 sequence (DNA): TGTGCCAGCAGCTTAGTCGAGACCCAGTACTTC.

This clonotype was recorded at least ten times. The genes are TRBV6-2 or TRBV6-3 and TRBJ1-1; D may be TRBD1 (5 bases). Trimming stripped 3 bases from V and 5 bases from J, with 13 bases between. The V gene's germline CDR1 is MNHEY and CDR2 SVGEGT. This CDR3 comprises 14 residues. The CDR3, as DNA: TGTGCCAGCAGTTATGGGGCAGGATGGACTGAAGCTTTCTTT. Translation gives CASSYGAGWTEAFF.

Of note for this clonotype: A read error is possible here, since a much larger clone lies one base away. This chain connects TRBV27 to TRBJ2-3, with D uncertain. This CDR3 spans 14 amino acids. The germline CDR1 and CDR2 sequences are MNHEY and SMNVEV (reference sequence). V lost 1 base and J lost 2, with 7 bases in between. In nucleotides, the CDR3 is TGTGCCAGCAGTTTATACGCTGTCACAGATACGCAGTATTTT. This gives the protein CASSLYAVTDTQYF.

In the case of this clonotype: The CDR3 does not end in the conserved phenylalanine or tryptophan, so this is likely a read error. The gene calls are TRBV6-1 and TRBJ2-5; possible D gene TRBD1, 6 bases. V shed 6 bases and J shed 5 bases, with 16 bases lying between them. This CDR3 region has 14 residues. CDR1 is MNHNS and CDR2 is SASEGT in the germline V gene. The CDR3 sequence is CASSSSRGSETQYL. The CDR3 bases are TGTGCCAGCAGCTCCTCCAGGGGTTCGGAGACCCAGTACCTC.

This clonotype was counted a single time. V and J are TRBV14 and TRBJ2-3; D gene ambiguous. CDR3 length: 14 residues. Deletions cut 0 bases from V and 6 bases from J, with 10 bases between. From germline, CDR1 is SGHDN and CDR2 FVKESK. CDR3 amino acids: CASSQDLLKDTQYF. As DNA, the CDR3 is TGTGCCAGCAGCCAAGACCTACTTAAGGATACGCAGTATTTT.

J is TRBJ2-2 and V is TRBV4-1; TRBD2 matches 13 bases. This CDR3 spans 16 amino acids. Germline loops: CDR1 MGHRA, CDR2 YSYEKL. J gave up 5 bases and V 2 bases, and 2 bases lay outside the gene matches. CDR3 sequence: CASSQPGLAGTGELFF. CDR3 DNA sequence: TGCGCCAGCAGCCAACCGGGACTAGCGGGAACCGGGGAGCTGTTTTTT.

The genes are TRBV2 and TRBJ1-2; the D is unclear. The CDR3 is 14 residues long. The germline gives CDR1 SNHLY, CDR2 FYNNEI. With 6 bases removed from V and 4 bases from J, the gap between germline ends came to 15 bases. CDR3 residues: CASRGQTPSYGYTF. CDR3 DNA sequence: TGTGCCAGCAGGGGTCAGACCCCATCCTATGGCTACACCTTC.

This clonotype was detected only a few times. The rearrangement joins TRBV27 to TRBJ2-1, with a possible D match to TRBD1 (7 bases). Per germline, CDR1 MNHEY and CDR2 SMNVEV (reference sequence). The CDR3 is 15 residues long. V was clipped by 6 bases and J by 8 bases, with 20 bases between them. The CDR3 DNA reads as TGTGCCAGCAGATCTCTACAGGGGAGGAACTATGAGCAGTTCTTC. It yields the protein CASRSLQGRNYEQFF.

In its sample, this clonotype was seen a few times. The rearrangement links TRBV5-4 to TRBJ2-3; 8 bases agree with TRBD1. This CDR3 region has 13 residues. V shed 2 bases and J 5 bases; nucleotides not matched to a gene: 1. The germline V gene encodes CDR1 SGHNT and CDR2 YYREEE (reference sequence). Here the CDR3 reads CASSLQGEDTQYF. Written as DNA, the CDR3 is TGTGCCAGCAGCTTACAGGGGGAAGATACGCAGTATTTT.

The chain couples TRBV27 to TRBJ2-1; the match to TRBD2 covers 7 bases. This CDR3 spans 12 amino acids. Germline CDR1 is MNHEY and CDR2 is SMNVEV (reference sequence). The V gene end was trimmed by 9 bases and the J gene end by 6 bases; junction bases not matched to a gene: 5. The CDR3 here is CARASGGNEQFF. DNA for the CDR3: TGTGCCAGGGCTTCGGGGGGCAATGAGCAGTTCTTC.

The rearrangement joins TRBV5-4 to TRBJ2-7; no definite D call. V was pared by 0 bases and J by 6 bases, with 13 bases between. The CDR3 spans 14 residues. Germline V gene data show CDR1 as SGHNT and CDR2 as YYREEE (reference sequence). The CDR3 nucleotides are TGTGCCAGCAGCTTGGTGGGCGTCCGTTCCGAGCAGTACTTC. This sequence encodes CASSLVGVRSEQYF.

This clonotype showed up many times. The chain uses TRBV6-1 and TRBJ2-1; D might be TRBD2 (5 bases). Germline V lookup: CDR1 MNHNS, CDR2 SASEGT. The CDR3 is made up of 13 amino acids. Trimming left V 4 bases short and J 9 bases short, with 13 bases between. The CDR3: CASSGRTGLEQFF. The CDR3, as DNA: TGTGCCAGCAGTGGCCGGACTGGCCTTGAGCAGTTCTTC.

On this clonotype: One end of the junction fails to match germline, which may point to a read error. The rearrangement uses TRBV6-2 or TRBV6-3 and TRBJ2-7, with D possibly being TRBD2 (5 bases). Germline V CDR1 and CDR2: MNHEY, SVGEGT. The CDR3 has 18 amino acids. DNA for the CDR3: TGTGCCGGCAGTTACTCGTCGGGGTGGGCGTCGCCACTACGGGAGCAGTACTTC. Protein sequence: CAGSYSSGWASPLREQYF.

This clonotype was seen many times. This rearrangement joins TRBV29-1 to TRBJ2-3, with TRBD2 identical over 10 bases. This CDR3 region has 14 residues. Germline V lookup: CDR1 SQVTM, CDR2 ANQGSEA. With 4 bases clipped from V and 4 bases from J, the junction kept 5 bases outside the gene matches. The CDR3 DNA is TGCAGCGTTGGTCGACTAGCGGGTTCAGATACGCAGTATTTT. Translating it yields CSVGRLAGSDTQYF.

V is TRBV4-1 and J is TRBJ1-1; no reliable D call. Trimming took off 8 bases at V and 0 bases at J, with 10 bases between the two ends. Germline CDR1 reads MGHRA; CDR2 reads YSYEKL. The CDR3 sequence is 13 residues long. As DNA, the CDR3 is TGCGCCAGCGGACGACAACTGAACACTGAAGCTTTCTTT. This sequence encodes CASGRQLNTEAFF.

The J gene is TRBJ2-7, the V gene TRBV4-3; D ambiguous. V dropped 0 bases and J dropped 7 bases, with 10 bases sitting between them. This CDR3 has 13 residues. Germline assignment: CDR1 LGHNA and CDR2 YSLEER. The CDR3 loop reads CASSQDIEAEQYF. CDR3 bases: TGCGCCAGCAGCCAAGATATAGAAGCTGAGCAGTACTTC.

This clonotype was observed once. The chain employs TRBV12-3 or TRBV12-4 and TRBJ2-5, with TRBD1 identical over 8 bases. After removal of 0 bases from V and 5 bases from J, the junction contained 8 bases not matched to a gene. CDR3 length: 16 amino acids. DNA for the CDR3: TGTGCCAGCAGTTTAGCCAGGGGGCGCCTGTGGGAGACCCAGTACTTC. Residues: CASSLARGRLWETQYF.